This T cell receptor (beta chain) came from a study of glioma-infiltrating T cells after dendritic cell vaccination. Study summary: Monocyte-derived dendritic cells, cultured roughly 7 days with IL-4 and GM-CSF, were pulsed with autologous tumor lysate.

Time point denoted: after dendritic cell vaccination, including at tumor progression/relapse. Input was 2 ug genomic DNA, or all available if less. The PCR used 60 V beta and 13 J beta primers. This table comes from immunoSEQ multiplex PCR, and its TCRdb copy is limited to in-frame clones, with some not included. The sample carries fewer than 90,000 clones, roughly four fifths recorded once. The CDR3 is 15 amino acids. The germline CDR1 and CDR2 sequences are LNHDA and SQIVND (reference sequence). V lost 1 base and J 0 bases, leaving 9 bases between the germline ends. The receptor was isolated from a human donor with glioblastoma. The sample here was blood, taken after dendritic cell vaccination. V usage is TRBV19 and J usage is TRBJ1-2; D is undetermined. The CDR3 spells CASSIGVGANYGYTF. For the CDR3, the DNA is TGTGCCAGTAGTATAGGAGTTGGAGCTAACTATGGCTACACCTTC.